The TCR beta chain under discussion was sequenced for a study of T cells in localized non-small cell lung cancer. Profiled with immunoSEQ multiplex PCR; TCRdb holds only in-frame clones, not every one. Here the sample spans under 150,000 clones, around 90% being singletons. The CDR3 loop spans 13 amino acids. Per germline, CDR1 SNHLY and CDR2 FYNNEI. After removal of 6 bases from V and 7 bases from J, the junction contained 5 bases not matched to a gene. A remark on this clone: Its antigen is still unknown.

Study observations and caveats: Increased T cell density in blood showed an association with longer overall survival. Adjacent lung tissue had a median approximately 57 of the top 100 clones found in the tumor.

The sequencing here drew on peripheral blood, taken before any cancer treatment. The TCR originated in a female donor at least 60 years old with stage I lung adenocarcinoma. V and J are TRBV2 and TRBJ1-2; 10 bases are shared with TRBD1. CDR3 residues: CASRGQGRGGYTF. For the CDR3, the DNA is TGTGCCAGCAGGGGACAGGGGAGAGGTGGCTACACCTTC.